Below, one T cell receptor (beta chain) is given with its context. This sample stems from a study of T cell changes during pregnancy in multiple sclerosis. Profiling relied on immunoSEQ multiplex PCR, and the TCRdb table lists in-frame clones only, not all of them. The table lists more than 70,000 clones, roughly 92% of them singletons. The TCR was taken from a female donor with multiple sclerosis, enrolled in a pregnancy study. The sequences come from peripheral blood, collected before pregnancy.

The CDR3 protein is CASSSHPRDRFNEKLFF. CDR3 nucleotide sequence: TGTGCCAGCAGCTCCCACCCACGGGACAGGTTTAATGAAAAACTGTTTTTT. The J gene is TRBJ1-4, the V gene TRBV7-3; 8 bases agree with TRBD1. Losses at the gene ends were 4 bases for V and 4 bases for J; bases not matched to a gene: 11. Germline V gene data show CDR1 as SGHTA and CDR2 as FQGTGA. CDR3 length: 17 amino acids.